This T cell receptor beta chain was captured in a study of blood T cell repertoires in COVID-19. As for the study in general: Researchers got acute and convalescent COVID-19 samples from the United States, Italy and Spain. PBMCs, B-cell-depleted T cells, or T cells provided the cDNA or gDNA that made up the material.

CDR1 SGHTS and CDR2 YDEGEE come from the germline V gene. Trimming left V 2 bases short and J 4 bases short, with 13 bases between. The CDR3 has 15 residues. Libraries were prepared by immunoSEQ multiplex PCR; TCRdb keeps only in-frame clonotypes and omits some of them. The sample lists roughly 380,000 clones, about nine tenths occurring once. The chain couples TRBV5-8 to TRBJ1-5; D is unclear. The sequence was collected from a woman aged 55-70 years with COVID-19, enrolled during active disease. Sequenced input: peripheral blood. The CDR3 DNA follows: TGTGCCAGCAGCTTCCTGACCGGGTTAAATCAGCCCCAGCATTTT. Translated: CASSFLTGLNQPQHF.